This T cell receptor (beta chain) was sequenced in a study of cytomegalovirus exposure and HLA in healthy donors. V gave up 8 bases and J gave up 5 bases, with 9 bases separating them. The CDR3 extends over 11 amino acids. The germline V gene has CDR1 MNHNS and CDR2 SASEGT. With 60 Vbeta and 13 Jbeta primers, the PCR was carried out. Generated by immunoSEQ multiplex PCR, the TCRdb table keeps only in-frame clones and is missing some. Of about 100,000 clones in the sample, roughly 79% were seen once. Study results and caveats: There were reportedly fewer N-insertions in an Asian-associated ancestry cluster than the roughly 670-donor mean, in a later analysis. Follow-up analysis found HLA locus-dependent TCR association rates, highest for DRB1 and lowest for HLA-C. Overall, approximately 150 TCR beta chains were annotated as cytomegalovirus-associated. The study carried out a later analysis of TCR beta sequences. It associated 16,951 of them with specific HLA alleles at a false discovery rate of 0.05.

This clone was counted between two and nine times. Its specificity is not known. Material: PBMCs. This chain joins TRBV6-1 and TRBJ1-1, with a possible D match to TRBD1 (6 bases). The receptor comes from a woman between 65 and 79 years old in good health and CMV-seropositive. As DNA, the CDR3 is TGTGCCAGCGGAAGGGGGACTGAAGCTTTCTTT. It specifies CASGRGTEAFF.